The 15 T cell receptor beta chains below were found in one sample sequenced in a study of T cell responses to AZD1222 COVID-19 vaccine. Only in-frame clones appear in the TCRdb table, and some are missing; sequencing was by immunoSEQ multiplex PCR. The sample yields around 140,000 clones, of which the top ten take up about 2.2%. Sequencing input: peripheral blood. These receptors were taken from an adult in good health.

V usage is TRBV2 and J usage is TRBJ2-5; D unclear. This CDR3 comprises 14 residues. Looked up from germline, CDR1 is SNHLY and CDR2 is FYNNEI. The V end lost 0 bases, the J end lost 2 bases, and 7 bases lay between the germline ends. The chain's CDR3 is CASSEAARQETQYF. In DNA form, the CDR3 reads TGTGCCAGCAGTGAAGCCGCCAGACAAGAGACCCAGTACTTC. Supplemented by reference TRBV2 and TRBJ2-5, the full variable domain reads EPEVTQTPSHQVTQMGQEVILRCVPISNHLYFYWYRQILGQKVEFLVSFYNNEISEKSEIFDDQFSVERPDGSNFTLKIRSTKLEDSAMYFCASSEAARQETQYFGPGTRLLVL.

This chain links TRBV14 with TRBJ2-7; no clear D. The germline V gene encodes CDR1 SGHDN and CDR2 FVKESK. This CDR3 has 13 residues. V lost 3 bases and J lost 7, with 13 bases in between. CDR3 region: CASSQSLVGEQYF. As DNA, the CDR3 is TGTGCCAGCAGCCAGTCTCTTGTGGGGGAGCAGTACTTC.

V is TRBV20-1 and J is TRBJ2-7; no definite D call. The V end lost 3 bases, the J end lost 0 bases, and 12 bases lay between the germline ends. Germline CDR1 DFQATT, CDR2 SNEGSKA (reference sequence). The CDR3 runs 14 residues. CDR3 nucleotide sequence: TGCAGTGCTAGTGGCCACTGGGGCTCCTACGAGCAGTACTTC. This encodes CSASGHWGSYEQYF.

V usage is TRBV5-5 and J usage is TRBJ1-3, with D hard to call. Germline assignment: CDR1 SGHKS and CDR2 YYEKEE (reference sequence). The CDR3 extends over 13 amino acids. The V end lost 0 bases, the J end lost 4 bases, and 5 bases lay between the germline ends. The CDR3, as DNA: TGTGCCAGCAGCTTGGTCAGCGGAAACACCATATATTTT. Translating it yields CASSLVSGNTIYF.

The V and J genes are TRBV11-2 and TRBJ2-3; TRBD2 matches at 7 bases. J gave up 0 bases and V 0 bases, and 3 bases lay outside the gene matches. The CDR3 is 16 residues long. Germline CDR1 is SGHAT and CDR2 is FQNNGV. CDR3 bases: TGTGCCAGCAGCTTAGACGGGGGGACTAGCACAGATACGCAGTATTTT. Translated, it gives CASSLDGGTSTDTQYF.

J is TRBJ1-5 and V is TRBV5-1; 8 nucleotides match TRBD1. Looked up from germline, CDR1 is SGHRS and CDR2 is YFSETQ. V lost 2 bases and J lost 5; bases outside the gene matches: 3. This CDR3 contains 14 residues. CDR3 loop: CASSFAGGDQPQHF. In nucleotides, the CDR3 is TGCGCCAGCAGCTTTGCAGGGGGCGATCAGCCCCAGCATTTT.

The chain uses TRBV6-5 and TRBJ1-2; weak D call: TRBD1 (6 bases). Germline V CDR1 and CDR2: MNHEY, SVGAGI. Trimming shortened V by 6 bases and J by 2 bases, and 10 bases separated the two germline ends. The CDR3 covers 13 residues. As DNA, the CDR3 is TGTGCCAGCAGCCCCGGGACAAACTATGGCTACACCTTC. This encodes CASSPGTNYGYTF.

V usage is TRBV21-1 and J usage is TRBJ1-5. TRBV21-1 is listed as a pseudogene. The CDR3 consists of 17 residues. This CDR3 reads CASTNGADLKVNQPQHF. CDR3 DNA: TGTGCCAGCACCAACGGGGCAGATCTTAAAGTTAATCAGCCCCAGCATTTT.

The gene calls are TRBV5-1 and TRBJ1-2; no clear D. Between the trimmed V and J ends, which lost 0 bases and 6 bases, there was a span of 9 bases. The germline V gene has CDR1 SGHRS and CDR2 YFSETQ. The CDR3 length is 13 residues. The CDR3 DNA follows: TGCGCCAGCAGCTTGGTGAGCGGGAATGGCTACACCTTC. This encodes CASSLVSGNGYTF. The full variable domain, its missing parts supplied by reference TRBV5-1 and TRBJ1-2, is KAGVTQTPRYLIKTRGQQVTLSCSPISGHRSVSWYQQTPGQGLQFLFEYFSETQRNKGNFPGRFSGRQFSNSRSEMNVSTLELGDSALYLCASSLVSGNGYTFGSGTRLTVV.

The chain combines TRBV18 with TRBJ1-4; 10 bases line up with TRBD1. The CDR3 loop spans 14 amino acids. Germline CDR1 and CDR2: KGHSH and LQKENI. V shed 3 bases, J shed 9 bases, and the junction held 4 bases outside the gene matches. The CDR3 protein is CASSPGTGDQKLFF. In DNA, the CDR3 is TGTGCCAGCTCACCTGGGACAGGGGACCAAAAACTGTTTTTT.

This chain joins TRBV7-2 and TRBJ2-1; D is unresolved. Between the trimmed V and J ends, which lost 1 base and 7 bases, there was a span of 5 bases. This CDR3 is 12 amino acids long. Looked up from germline, CDR1 is SGHTA and CDR2 is FQGNSA. The CDR3 protein is CASSLVANEQFF. CDR3 DNA: TGTGCCAGCAGCTTAGTCGCAAATGAGCAGTTCTTC.

The V and J genes are TRBV3-1 (or the pseudogene TRBV3-2) and TRBJ2-3; 7 bases align to TRBD1. V shed 2 bases, J shed 6 bases, and the junction held 5 bases outside the gene matches. Germline-derived CDR1 and CDR2 are LGHDT and YNNKEL (reference sequence). The CDR3 totals 14 residues. The CDR3 DNA follows: TGTGCCAGCAGCCAAAGACAGGGAAGGGATACGCAGTATTTT. Translation: CASSQRQGRDTQYF.

CDR3 bases: TGTGCCAGCAGCTATGACAGGGATCGTAATGGCTACACCTTC. Amino acids: CASSYDRDRNGYTF. This sequence joins TRBV7-2 and TRBJ1-2; 7 nucleotides agree with TRBD1. The V gene's germline CDR1 is SGHTA and CDR2 FQGNSA. This CDR3 is built from 14 residues. V dropped 4 bases and J dropped 6; count of bases not matched to a gene: 8.

This rearrangement joins TRBV20-1 to TRBJ2-3, with 9 bases lining up with TRBD2. Germline loops: CDR1 DFQATT, CDR2 SNEGSKA (reference sequence). This CDR3 is 15 amino acids long. J lost 4 bases, V lost 3 bases, and 8 bases had no gene match. CDR3 loop: CSASILAGWADTQYF. The CDR3 nucleotides are TGCAGTGCTAGTATACTAGCGGGTTGGGCAGATACGCAGTATTTT.

This chain uses TRBV19 with TRBJ2-5; TRBD1 might be the D (6 bases). This CDR3 region has 13 residues. Trimming cost V 8 bases and J 5 bases, with 15 bases left between them. CDR1 is LNHDA and CDR2 is SQIVND in the germline V gene (reference sequence). The DNA of the CDR3 is TGTGCCAGTGGGTCTACAGGGACGGAGACCCAGTACTTC. Amino acid sequence: CASGSTGTETQYF. Supplemented by reference TRBV19 and TRBJ2-5, the full variable domain reads DGGITQSPKYLFRKEGQNVTLSCEQNLNHDAMYWYRQDPGQGLRLIYYSQIVNDFQKGDIAEGYSVSREKKESFPLTVTSAQKNPTAFYLCASGSTGTETQYFGPGTRLLVL.